The table lists the clone carrying this TCR beta chain with many counts. This sample is part of a study of early T cells in non-severe SARS-CoV-2 infection. This CDR3 spans 12 amino acids. V was shortened by 6 bases and J by 9 bases, with 12 bases between the two germline ends. Separate cDNA molecules each had unique molecular identifiers attached to them. Via MiXCR, TCRdb re-called the 5' RACE reads, giving one row per CDR3 protein. The sample includes around 35,000 distinct CDR3 sequences, around 5.8% of them seen just once. Material for sequencing was whole blood. This rearrangement joins TRBV12-3 or TRBV12-4 to TRBJ2-1; D possibly corresponds to TRBD1 (6 bases). The sequence was obtained from an adult who was a healthcare worker with PCR-confirmed SARS-CoV-2 infection or an uninfected control (not recorded which). This CDR3 reads CASSSQGSEQFF. The CDR3 nucleotides are TGTGCCAGCAGCAGCCAGGGGAGTGAGCAGTTCTTC.